These 3 T cell receptor beta chains were sequenced from one sample in a study of beta chain features in type 1 diabetes. TCRB transcripts that were expressed got sequenced, as all of the isolated RNA had been reverse transcribed. Libraries were prepared by immunoSEQ multiplex PCR; TCRdb keeps only in-frame clonotypes and omits some of them. The data show some 660,000 clones, more than 12% seen once. These TCRs' antigens remain unknown. Study-wide points: TCRB CDR3s were moderately but significantly shorter in Type 1 diabetes patients in all four CD4+ subsets.

The sequencing input was naive CD4+ T cells from blood. These receptors originate from a man between 18 and 35 years old with type 1 diabetes.

The chain links TRBV10-3 to TRBJ2-1; 7 bases match TRBD1. Trimming took 11 bases from V and 6 from J; bases not matched to a gene: 13. The germline V gene has CDR1 ENHRY and CDR2 SYGVKD. The length of the CDR3 is 14 residues. CDR3 DNA sequence: TGTGCCGTCCGGGTAGGGGGCCGAGGCAATGAGCAGTTCTTC. Translating gives CAVRVGGRGNEQFF.

There are a few counts of this clone. J is TRBJ1-5 and V is TRBV21-1. TRBV21-1 is a pseudogene locus. CDR3 length: 17 amino acids. CDR3 protein: CASSKGEKGDSGQPQHF. The CDR3 nucleotides read TGTGCCAGCAGCAAAGGAGAAAAAGGGGATTCGGGGCAGCCCCAGCATTTT.

This clone was recorded a few times. This chain connects TRBV7-8 to TRBJ2-7, with 8 bases lining up with TRBD2. Germline CDR1 reads SGHVS; CDR2 reads FQNEAQ. Trimming cost V 5 bases and J 0 bases; bases outside gene matches: 6. This CDR3 region has 15 residues. CDR3 bases: TGTGCCAGCAGCCCCCGGGAGGGGGACTCCTACGAGCAGTACTTC. It yields the protein CASSPREGDSYEQYF.